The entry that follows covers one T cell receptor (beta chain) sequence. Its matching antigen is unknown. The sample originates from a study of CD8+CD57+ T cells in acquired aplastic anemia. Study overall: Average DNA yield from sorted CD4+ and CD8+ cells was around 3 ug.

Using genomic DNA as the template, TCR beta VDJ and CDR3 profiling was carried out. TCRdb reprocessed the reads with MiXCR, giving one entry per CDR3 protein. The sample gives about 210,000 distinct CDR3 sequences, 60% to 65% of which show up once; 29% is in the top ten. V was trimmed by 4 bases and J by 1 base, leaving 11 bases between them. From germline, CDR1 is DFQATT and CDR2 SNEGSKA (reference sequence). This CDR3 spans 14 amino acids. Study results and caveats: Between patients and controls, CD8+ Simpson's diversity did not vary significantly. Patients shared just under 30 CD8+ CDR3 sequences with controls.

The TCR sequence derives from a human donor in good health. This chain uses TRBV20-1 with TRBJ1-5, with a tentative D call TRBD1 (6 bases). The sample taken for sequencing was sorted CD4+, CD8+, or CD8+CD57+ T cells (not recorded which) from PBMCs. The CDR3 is CSANPGASNQPQHF. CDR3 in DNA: TGCAGTGCTAACCCAGGGGCAAGCAATCAGCCCCAGCATTTT.